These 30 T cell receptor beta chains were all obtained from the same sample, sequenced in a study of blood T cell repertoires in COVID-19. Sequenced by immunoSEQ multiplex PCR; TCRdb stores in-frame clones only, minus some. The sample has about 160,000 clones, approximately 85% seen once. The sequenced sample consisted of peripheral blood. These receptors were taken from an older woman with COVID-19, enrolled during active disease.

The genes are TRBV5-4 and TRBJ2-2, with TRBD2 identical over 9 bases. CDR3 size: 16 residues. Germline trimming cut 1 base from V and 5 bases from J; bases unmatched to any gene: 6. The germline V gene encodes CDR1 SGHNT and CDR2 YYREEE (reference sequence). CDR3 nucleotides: TGTGCCAGCAGCTTGAAGGCGGGGGGGTATACCGGGGAGCTGTTTTTT. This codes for CASSLKAGGYTGELFF.

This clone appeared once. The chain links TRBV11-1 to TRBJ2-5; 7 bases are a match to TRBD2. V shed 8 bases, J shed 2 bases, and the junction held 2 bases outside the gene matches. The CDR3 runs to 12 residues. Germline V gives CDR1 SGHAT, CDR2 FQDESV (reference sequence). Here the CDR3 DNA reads TGTGCCAGCCGGGGAGGGCAAGAGACCCAGTACTTC. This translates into CASRGGQETQYF.

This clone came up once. CDR3 sequence: CASSVVQGSGYNEQFF. CDR3 DNA sequence: TGTGCCAGCAGCGTAGTCCAGGGCTCGGGCTACAATGAGCAGTTCTTC. This chain joins TRBV9 and TRBJ2-1; TRBD1 might be the D (5 bases). The CDR3 spans 16 residues. The germline CDR1 and CDR2 sequences are SGDLS and YYNGEE. V was trimmed by 0 bases and J by 3 bases, leaving 13 bases between them.

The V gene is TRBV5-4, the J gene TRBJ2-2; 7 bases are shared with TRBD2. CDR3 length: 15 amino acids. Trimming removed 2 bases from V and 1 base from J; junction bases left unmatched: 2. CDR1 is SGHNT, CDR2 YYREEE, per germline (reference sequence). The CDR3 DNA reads TGTGCCAGCAGCTTTTCGGGGGGGAACACCGGGGAGCTGTTTTTT. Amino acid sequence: CASSFSGGNTGELFF.

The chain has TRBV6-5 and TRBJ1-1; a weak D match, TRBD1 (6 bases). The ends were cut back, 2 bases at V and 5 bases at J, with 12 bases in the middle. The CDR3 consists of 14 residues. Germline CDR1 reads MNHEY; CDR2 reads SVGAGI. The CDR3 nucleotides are TGTGCCAGCAGTTACGATAGGGGGGGGACTGAAGCTTTCTTT. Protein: CASSYDRGGTEAFF.

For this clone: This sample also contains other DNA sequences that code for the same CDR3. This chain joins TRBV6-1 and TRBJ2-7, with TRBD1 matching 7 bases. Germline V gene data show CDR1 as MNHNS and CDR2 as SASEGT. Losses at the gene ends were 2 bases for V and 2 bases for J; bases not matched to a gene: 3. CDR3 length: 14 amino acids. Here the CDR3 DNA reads TGTGCCAGCAGTGAACAAGGGGGCCCCTACGAGCAGTACGTC. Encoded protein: CASSEQGGPYEQYV.

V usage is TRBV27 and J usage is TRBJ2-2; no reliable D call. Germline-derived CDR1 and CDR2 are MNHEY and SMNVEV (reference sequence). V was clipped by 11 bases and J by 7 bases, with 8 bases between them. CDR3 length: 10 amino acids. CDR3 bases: TGTGCCGCCCCGGTCGGGGAGCTGTTTTTT. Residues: CAAPVGELFF.

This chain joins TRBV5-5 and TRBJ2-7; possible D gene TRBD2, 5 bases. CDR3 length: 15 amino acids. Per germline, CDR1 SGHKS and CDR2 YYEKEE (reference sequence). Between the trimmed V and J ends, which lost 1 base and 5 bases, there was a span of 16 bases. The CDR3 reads CASSLIGDSGNEQYF. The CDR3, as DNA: TGTGCCAGCAGCTTGATCGGCGATTCGGGAAACGAGCAGTACTTC. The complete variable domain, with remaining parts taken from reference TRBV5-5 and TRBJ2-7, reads DAGVTQSPTHLIKTRGQQVTLRCSPISGHKSVSWYQQVLGQGPQFIFQYYEKEERGRGNFPDRFSARQFPNYSSELNVNALLLGDSALYLCASSLIGDSGNEQYFGPGTRLTVT.

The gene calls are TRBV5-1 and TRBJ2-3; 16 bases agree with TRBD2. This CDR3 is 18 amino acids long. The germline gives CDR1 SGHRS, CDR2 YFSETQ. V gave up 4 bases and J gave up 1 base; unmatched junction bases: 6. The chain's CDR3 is CASSPGLAGGRGTDTQYF. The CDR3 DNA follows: TGCGCCAGCAGCCCGGGACTAGCGGGGGGGCGGGGCACAGATACGCAGTATTTT. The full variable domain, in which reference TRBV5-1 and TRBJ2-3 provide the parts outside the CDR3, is KAGVTQTPRYLIKTRGQQVTLSCSPISGHRSVSWYQQTPGQGLQFLFEYFSETQRNKGNFPGRFSGRQFSNSRSEMNVSTLELGDSALYLCASSPGLAGGRGTDTQYFGPGTRLTVL.

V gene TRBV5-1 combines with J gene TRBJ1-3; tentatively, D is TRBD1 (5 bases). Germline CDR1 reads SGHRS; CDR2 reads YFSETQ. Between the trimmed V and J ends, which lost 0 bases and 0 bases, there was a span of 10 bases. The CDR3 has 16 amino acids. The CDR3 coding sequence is TGCGCCAGCAGCTTGGTACAGGCGAGCTCTGGAAACACCATATATTTT. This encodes CASSLVQASSGNTIYF.

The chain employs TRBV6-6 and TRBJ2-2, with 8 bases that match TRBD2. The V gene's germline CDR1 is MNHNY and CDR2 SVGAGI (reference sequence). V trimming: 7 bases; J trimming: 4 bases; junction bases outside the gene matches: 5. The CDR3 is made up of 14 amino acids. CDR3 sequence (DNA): TGTGCCAGCATCCCCGGGGGGGGCACCGGGGAGCTGTTTTTT. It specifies CASIPGGGTGELFF.

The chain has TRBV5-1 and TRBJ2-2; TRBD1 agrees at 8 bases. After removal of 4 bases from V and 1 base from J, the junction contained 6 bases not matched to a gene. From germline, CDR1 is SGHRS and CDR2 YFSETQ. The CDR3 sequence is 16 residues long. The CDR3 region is CASSLGTGKNTGELFF. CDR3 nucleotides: TGCGCCAGCAGCCTTGGGACAGGAAAGAACACCGGGGAGCTGTTTTTT.

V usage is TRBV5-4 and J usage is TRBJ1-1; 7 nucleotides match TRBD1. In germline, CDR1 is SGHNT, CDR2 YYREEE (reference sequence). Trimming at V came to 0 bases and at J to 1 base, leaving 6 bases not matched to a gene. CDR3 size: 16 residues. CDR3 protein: CASSLEAGGRNTEAFF. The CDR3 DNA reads TGTGCCAGCAGCTTGGAGGCAGGGGGGAGGAACACTGAAGCTTTCTTT. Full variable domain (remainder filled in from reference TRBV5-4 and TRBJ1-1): ETGVTQSPTHLIKTRGQQVTLRCSSQSGHNTVSWYQQALGQGPQFIFQYYREEENGRGNFPPRFSGLQFPNYSSELNVNALELDDSALYLCASSLEAGGRNTEAFFGQGTRLTVV.

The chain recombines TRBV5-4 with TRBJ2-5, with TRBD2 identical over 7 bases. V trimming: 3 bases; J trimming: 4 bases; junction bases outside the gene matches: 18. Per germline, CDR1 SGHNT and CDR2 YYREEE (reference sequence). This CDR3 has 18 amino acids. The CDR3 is CASSSQLNTGGRGETQYF. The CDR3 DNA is TGTGCCAGCAGCTCGCAACTCAACACGGGGGGACGGGGAGAGACCCAGTACTTC.

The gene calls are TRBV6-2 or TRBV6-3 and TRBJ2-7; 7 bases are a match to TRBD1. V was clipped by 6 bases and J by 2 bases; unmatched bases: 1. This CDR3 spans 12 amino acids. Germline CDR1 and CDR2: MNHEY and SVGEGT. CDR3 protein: CASSRGTYEQYF. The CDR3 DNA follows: TGTGCCAGCAGCAGGGGGACCTACGAGCAGTACTTC.

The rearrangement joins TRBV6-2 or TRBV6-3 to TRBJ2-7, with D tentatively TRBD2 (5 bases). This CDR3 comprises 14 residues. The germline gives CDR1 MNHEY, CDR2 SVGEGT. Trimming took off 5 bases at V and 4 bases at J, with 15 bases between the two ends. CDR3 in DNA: TGTGCCAGCAGTCCCTCGCTAGCCGGGTACGAGCAGTACGTC. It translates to CASSPSLAGYEQYV.

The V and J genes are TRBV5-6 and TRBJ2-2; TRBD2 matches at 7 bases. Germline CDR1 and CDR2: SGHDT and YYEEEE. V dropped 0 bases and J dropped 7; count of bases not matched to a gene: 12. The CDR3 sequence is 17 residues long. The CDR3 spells CASSLAGLVASIGELFF. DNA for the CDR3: TGTGCCAGCAGCTTGGCCGGACTAGTTGCGAGTATCGGGGAGCTGTTTTTT. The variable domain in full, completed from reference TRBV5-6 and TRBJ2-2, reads DAGVTQSPTHLIKTRGQQVTLRCSPKSGHDTVSWYQQALGQGPQFIFQYYEEEERQRGNFPDRFSGHQFPNYSSELNVNALLLGDSALYLCASSLAGLVASIGELFFGEGSRLTVL.

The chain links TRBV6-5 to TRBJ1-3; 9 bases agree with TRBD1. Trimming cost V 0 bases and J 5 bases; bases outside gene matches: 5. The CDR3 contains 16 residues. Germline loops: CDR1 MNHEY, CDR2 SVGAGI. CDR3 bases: TGTGCCAGCAGTTACTCCCAGGGGACAGGGAGAAACACCATATATTTT. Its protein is CASSYSQGTGRNTIYF.

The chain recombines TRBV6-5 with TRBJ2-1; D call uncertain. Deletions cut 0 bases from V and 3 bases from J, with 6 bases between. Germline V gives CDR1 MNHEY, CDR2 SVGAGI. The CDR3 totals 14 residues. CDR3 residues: CASSYSSGYNEQFF. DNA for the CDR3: TGTGCCAGCAGTTACTCGTCGGGCTACAATGAGCAGTTCTTC.

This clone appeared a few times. CDR3 DNA: TGTGCCACCAGTGCCCCCGCCAAGGGGGACTACAATGAGCAGTTCTTC. Amino acid sequence: CATSAPAKGDYNEQFF. The chain has TRBV24-1 and TRBJ2-1, with D tentatively TRBD1 (6 bases). The V end was cut by 5 bases, the J end by 3 bases, with 16 bases between. CDR1 is KGHDR and CDR2 is SFDVKD in the germline V gene. The CDR3 sequence is 16 residues long.

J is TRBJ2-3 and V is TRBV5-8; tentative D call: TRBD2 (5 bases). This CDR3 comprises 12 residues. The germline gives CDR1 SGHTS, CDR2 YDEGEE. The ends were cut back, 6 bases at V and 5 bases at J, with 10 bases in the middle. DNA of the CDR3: TGTGCCAGCACTGAGGGTGGAGATACGCAGTATTTT. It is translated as CASTEGGDTQYF.

DNA for the CDR3: TGCAGTGCTAGTCAGGGGGGTAATGAGCAGTTCTTC. This encodes CSASQGGNEQFF. The chain recombines TRBV20-1 with TRBJ2-1; D is possibly TRBD1 (7 bases). CDR1 and CDR2 from the germline V gene are DFQATT and SNEGSKA (reference sequence). CDR3 length equals 12 residues. Trimming cost V 3 bases and J 7 bases, with 10 bases left between them.

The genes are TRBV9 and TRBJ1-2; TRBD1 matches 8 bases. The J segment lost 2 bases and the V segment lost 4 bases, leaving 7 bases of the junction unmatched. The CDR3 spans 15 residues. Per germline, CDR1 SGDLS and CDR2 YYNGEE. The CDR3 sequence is CASSRRTGKNYGYTF. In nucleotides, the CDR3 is TGTGCCAGCAGCCGTCGGACAGGGAAGAACTATGGCTACACCTTC.

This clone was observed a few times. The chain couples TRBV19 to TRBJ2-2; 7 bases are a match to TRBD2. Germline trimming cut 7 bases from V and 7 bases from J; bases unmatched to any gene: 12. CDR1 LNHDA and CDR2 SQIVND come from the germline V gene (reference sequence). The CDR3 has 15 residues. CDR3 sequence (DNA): TGTGCCAGTAAAGCGGGGACTACAGATGTCGGGGAGCTGTTTTTT. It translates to CASKAGTTDVGELFF. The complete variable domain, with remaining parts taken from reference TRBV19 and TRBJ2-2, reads DGGITQSPKYLFRKEGQNVTLSCEQNLNHDAMYWYRQDPGQGLRLIYYSQIVNDFQKGDIAEGYSVSREKKESFPLTVTSAQKNPTAFYLCASKAGTTDVGELFFGEGSRLTVL.

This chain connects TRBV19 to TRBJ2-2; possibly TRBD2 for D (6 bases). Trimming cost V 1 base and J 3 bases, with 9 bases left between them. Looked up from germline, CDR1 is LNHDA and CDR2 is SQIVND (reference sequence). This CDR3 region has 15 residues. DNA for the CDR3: TGTGCCAGTAGTATAGTCGGCGGGGACACCGGGGAGCTGTTTTTT. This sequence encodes CASSIVGGDTGELFF. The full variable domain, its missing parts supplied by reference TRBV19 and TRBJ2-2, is DGGITQSPKYLFRKEGQNVTLSCEQNLNHDAMYWYRQDPGQGLRLIYYSQIVNDFQKGDIAEGYSVSREKKESFPLTVTSAQKNPTAFYLCASSIVGGDTGELFFGEGSRLTVL.

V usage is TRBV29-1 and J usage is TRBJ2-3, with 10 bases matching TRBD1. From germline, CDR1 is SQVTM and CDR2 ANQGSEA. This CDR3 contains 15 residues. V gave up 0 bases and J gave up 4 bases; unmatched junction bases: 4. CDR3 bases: TGCAGCGTTGAAGATCCGACAGGGGGCCCAGATACGCAGTATTTT. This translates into CSVEDPTGGPDTQYF.

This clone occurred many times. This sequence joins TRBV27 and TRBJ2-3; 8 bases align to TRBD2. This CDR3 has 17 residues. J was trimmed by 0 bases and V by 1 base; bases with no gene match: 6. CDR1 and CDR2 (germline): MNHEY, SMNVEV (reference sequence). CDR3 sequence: CASSLWASGPSTDTQYF. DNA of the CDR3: TGTGCCAGCAGTTTATGGGCTAGCGGGCCAAGCACAGATACGCAGTATTTT.

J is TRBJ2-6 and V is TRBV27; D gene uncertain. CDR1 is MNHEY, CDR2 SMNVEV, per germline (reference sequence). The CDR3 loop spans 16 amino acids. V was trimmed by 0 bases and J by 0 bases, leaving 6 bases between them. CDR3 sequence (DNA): TGTGCCAGCAGTTTATCTCGGAGCTCTGGGGCCAACGTCCTGACTTTC. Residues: CASSLSRSSGANVLTF. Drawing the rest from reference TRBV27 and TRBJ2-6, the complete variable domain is EAQVTQNPRYLITVTGKKLTVTCSQNMNHEYMSWYRQDPGLGLRQIYYSMNVEVTDKGDVPEGYKVSRKEKRNFPLILESPSPNQTSLYFCASSLSRSSGANVLTFGAGSRLTVL.

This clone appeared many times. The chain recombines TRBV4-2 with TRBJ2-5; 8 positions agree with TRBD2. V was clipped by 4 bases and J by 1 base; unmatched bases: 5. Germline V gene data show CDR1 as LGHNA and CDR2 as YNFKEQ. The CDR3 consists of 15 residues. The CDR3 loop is CASSLVSGTQETQYF. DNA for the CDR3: TGTGCCAGCAGCCTAGTTAGCGGGACCCAAGAGACCCAGTACTTC.

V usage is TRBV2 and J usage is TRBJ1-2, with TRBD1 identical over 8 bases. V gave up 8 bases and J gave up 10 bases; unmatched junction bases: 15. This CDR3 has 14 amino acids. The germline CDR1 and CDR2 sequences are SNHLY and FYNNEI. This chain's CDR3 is CASPSTRDRLDYTF. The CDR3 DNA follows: TGTGCCAGCCCTTCGACCCGGGACAGGTTAGACTACACCTTC. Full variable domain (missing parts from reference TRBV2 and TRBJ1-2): EPEVTQTPSHQVTQMGQEVILRCVPISNHLYFYWYRQILGQKVEFLVSFYNNEISEKSEIFDDQFSVERPDGSNFTLKIRSTKLEDSAMYFCASPSTRDRLDYTFGSGTRLTVV.